The 13 T cell receptor beta chains reported below all come from one sample, sequenced in a study of metastatic and nonmetastatic thyroid tumors. Using MiXCR, TCRdb reanalyzed the PCR reads. The table includes approximately 6,900 clones, 25% to 30% detected once. Prior to thyroid surgery, none of the patients had received any treatment. Material for sequencing was adjacent normal tissue. The source is a male donor with papillary thyroid cancer or a benign thyroid nodule (not recorded which). Some clones in this sample may be carry-over from other donors' samples.

The chain joins TRBV15 to TRBJ2-3; D gene unclear. Germline values: CDR1 LNHNV, CDR2 YYDKDF (reference sequence). This CDR3 region has 16 residues. Between the trimmed V and J ends, which lost 0 bases and 2 bases, there was a span of 12 bases. DNA of the CDR3: TGTGCCACCAGCAGAGATAATTGGGGAACCACAGATACGCAGTATTTT. This sequence encodes CATSRDNWGTTDTQYF.

There are many counts of this clone. The chain employs TRBV20-1 and TRBJ2-3; 8 bases are a match to TRBD2. The V and J ends lost 6 bases and 2 bases, in that order; junction bases with no gene match: 4. Germline V gene lookup returns CDR1 DFQATT and CDR2 SNEGSKA (reference sequence). The CDR3 length is 13 residues. CDR3 loop: CSASGSNTDTQYF. DNA of the CDR3: TGCAGTGCAAGCGGGAGTAACACAGATACGCAGTATTTT.

This chain links TRBV7-2 with TRBJ2-7; D uncertain. CDR3 length: 12 amino acids. The germline V gene encodes CDR1 SGHTA and CDR2 FQGNSA. V lost 8 bases and J 3 bases, leaving 11 bases between the germline ends. Here the CDR3 reads CASGDAFYEQYF. CDR3 coding DNA: TGTGCCAGCGGCGACGCATTCTACGAGCAGTACTTC.

Comments on this clone: One junction end disagrees with the germline gene, perhaps due to a read error. J is TRBJ2-2 and V is TRBV19; D gene ambiguous. CDR3 length: 12 residues. Germline V gives CDR1 LNHDA, CDR2 SQIVND (reference sequence). The DNA for the CDR3 is TGTGCCAGTGGTATACCCTTCGTGGAGCTGTTTTTT. This sequence encodes CASGIPFVELFF.

The CDR3 DNA sequence: TGTGCCAGCAGAGAAACAGTGTTGGCTTTCTTT. Its translation is CASRETVLAFF. The rearrangement links TRBV28 to TRBJ1-1; no reliable D call. This CDR3 has 11 residues. Trimming left V 6 bases short and J 11 bases short, with 13 bases between. In germline, CDR1 is MDHEN, CDR2 SYDVKM.

The V gene is TRBV11-1, the J gene TRBJ1-2; D is possibly TRBD1 (6 bases). Germline V lookup: CDR1 SGHAT, CDR2 FQDESV (reference sequence). Deletions cut 1 base from V and 4 bases from J, with 16 bases between. The CDR3 extends over 16 amino acids. The CDR3 coding sequence is TGTGCCAGCAGCTTAGGGGGACAACTTTCTGGCTATGGCTACACCTTC. This codes for CASSLGGQLSGYGYTF.

J is TRBJ1-5 and V is TRBV20-1; D ambiguous. The V gene lost 2 bases and the J gene lost 4 bases, with 15 bases spanning the gap. This CDR3 comprises 15 residues. The V gene's germline CDR1 is DFQATT and CDR2 SNEGSKA (reference sequence). The CDR3: CSARLYGRPNQPQHF. In nucleotides, the CDR3 is TGCAGTGCTAGATTGTATGGGAGGCCGAATCAGCCCCAGCATTTT.

This clone was seen a few times. Just one base apart from a much larger clone, this may be a read error. V and J are TRBV6-1 and TRBJ2-7; D unresolved. V gave up 7 bases and J gave up 7 bases, with 11 bases separating them. The CDR3 contains 11 residues. Germline CDR1 MNHNS, CDR2 SASEGT. CDR3 protein: CASNDTAEQYF. The CDR3 DNA sequence: TGTGCCAGCAATGACACGGCGGAGCAGTACTTC.

The V and J genes are TRBV19 and TRBJ2-7, with D perhaps being TRBD1 or TRBD2 (5 bases each). The CDR3 contains 15 residues. V lost 5 bases, J lost 4 bases, and 18 bases lay in between. Germline V gene lookup returns CDR1 LNHDA and CDR2 SQIVND (reference sequence). This chain's CDR3 is CASSDSGPGTYEQYF. CDR3 nucleotides: TGTGCCAGTAGTGATTCGGGACCCGGCACGTACGAGCAGTACTTC.

Regarding this clone: One junction end disagrees with the germline gene, perhaps due to a read error. The chain employs TRBV6-1 and TRBJ2-7; D is perhaps TRBD2 (7 bases). From germline, CDR1 is MNHNS and CDR2 SASEGT. The CDR3 consists of 16 residues. In nucleotides, the CDR3 is TGTGCCAGCAGTGACCCCAAGGGGGGGTGCGCCTACGAGAAGTACTTT. It codes for CASSDPKGGCAYEKYF.

The genes are TRBV7-9 and TRBJ2-1; TRBD2 might be the D (5 bases). Germline V gene data show CDR1 as SEHNR and CDR2 as FQNEAQ (reference sequence). The CDR3 spans 13 residues. Trimming left V 5 bases short and J 6 bases short, with 11 bases between. The CDR3 loop reads CASSPISGNEQFF. CDR3 coding DNA: TGTGCCAGCAGCCCGATCAGCGGCAATGAGCAGTTCTTC.

This clone counts as medium-sized. J is TRBJ1-1 and V is TRBV7-3; a possible D gene is TRBD1 (5 bases). The V and J ends lost 8 bases and 1 base respectively, with 11 bases between them. Germline V gene sequence: CDR1 SGHTA, CDR2 FQGTGA. The CDR3 has 13 amino acids. CDR3 bases: TGTGCCAGCTCCCAGGGCCCGAACACTGAAGCTTTCTTT. It encodes CASSQGPNTEAFF.

This clone was seen only a few times. A read error may produce the germline difference seen at one junction end. V usage is TRBV2 and J usage is TRBJ2-4, with D perhaps given as TRBD1 or TRBD2 (5 bases each). The germline V gene has CDR1 SNHLY and CDR2 FYNNEI. The CDR3 is 15 amino acids. CDR3 DNA: TGTACCAGCAGTGGGGACGGGGACGCCAGAAACATTCAGTACTTC. Encoded protein: CTSSGDGDARNIQYF.